This entry features one T cell receptor (beta chain) sequence. Its specificity is unknown. The study ran its PCR with 60 Vbeta and 13 Jbeta primers. The table came from immunoSEQ multiplex PCR; TCRdb's copy has only in-frame clones and leaves some out. The sample consists of approximately 170,000 clones, less than 85% of them appearing once. The sample originates from a study of cytomegalovirus exposure and HLA in healthy donors. The study, taken as a whole, reports: TCR beta sequences reportedly predicted most subjects' HLA-A and HLA-B alleles accurately.

Germline CDR1 LGHNA, CDR2 YNFKEQ. This CDR3 has 18 residues. Trimming at V came to 3 bases and at J to 6 bases, leaving 17 bases not matched to a gene. The receptor's source is a boy younger than 10 in good health and CMV-seronegative. The chain couples TRBV4-2 to TRBJ2-3; 8 bases match TRBD2. The source material was PBMCs. The CDR3 region is CASSHDPEMVAGSDTQYF. CDR3 DNA sequence: TGTGCCAGCAGCCACGACCCGGAGATGGTAGCGGGGTCCGATACGCAGTATTTT.